This TCR beta chain was profiled in a study of shared clonotypes between healthy human individuals (dated by TCRdb to 2018 to 2020). For the wider study: The cohort included three men and a couple of women between 18 and 49 years of age. To estimate repertoire size and how much clonotypes are shared between individuals, the study performed deep sequencing of blood TCR repertoires from about five healthy adults. Libraries were prepared and TCR repertoires were sequenced by different laboratories using diverse techniques, in order to increase sequencing depth and limit assay-specific biases. Per donor, leukapheresis produced somewhere between about 0.8 and 9.5 billion PBMCs. For each donor, three plates each were used for CD4 naive and CD4 memory, two plates were used for CD8 naive, and one plate was used for CD8 memory. The full study reports these points: Compared with non-shared clonotypes, the clonotypes found in all four sorted-subset donors had higher generation probabilities. Estimated clonotype richness was generally larger for naive than for memory subsets. Only blood was sampled, and tissue TCR repertoires likely differ from those in blood. Approximately 4.8% of naive CD4, around 3.6% of naive CD8, 2.3% of memory CD4, and about 0.4% of memory CD8 clonotypes were shared across several donors. Based on pairwise subsampling, the degree of clonotype sharing among donors was expected to be affected by sequencing depth. Because the study included only a small number of donors, the genetic and exposure-history diversity represented was limited. Incomplete sequencing was indicated by rarefaction of sorted-subset datasets, despite the large sequencing depth.

Using the deep immunoSEQ assay, TCR CDR3 regions were amplified from genomic DNA by multiplex PCR. For each cell subset, the extracted genomic DNA was distributed evenly across all wells of several immunoSEQ 96-well plates, and each plate served as one replicate. Each replicate PCR for sorted subsets received 200 ng genomic DNA, equal to 28,000 or so T cell genomes. Purified libraries were measured with a Qubit 3.0 fluorometer, size-checked on a Bioanalyzer 2100, and measured again with the KAPA Library Quantification kit. Every immunoSEQ 96-well plate was sequenced on a separate single-read 150-cycle Illumina NextSeq 550 flow cell. As for how the authors treated the data: Because the immunoSEQ output held only junctional sequences and lacked quality scores, the filtering could not match the filtering applied to full-length reads. To assign V/J genes and CDR3, sequences were annotated against IMGT germline references using PyIR, a Python wrapper for IgBLAST v1.9. Reads were filtered out if the reads had weak V/J assignments (E-value above 1e-6), no CDR3, stop codons, out-of-frame junctions, or ambiguous translated residues. V3J clonotypes were defined by identical inferred V gene, J gene, and CDR3 amino acid sequence. The percentage overlap between two repertoires was calculated by dividing the number of shared unique clonotypes by the size of the smaller repertoire. Richness of each repertoire was evaluated using RTK rarefaction, the Chao1 estimator, and Recon v2.1 estimates of unobserved clonotypes. OLGA was used to compute generation probabilities for all TCRbeta clonotypes that the gDNA method yielded from four donors. The table comes from immuneACCESS by way of TCRdb, which keeps in-frame sequences with V and J called. Part of the clones is missing from these tables; in studies checked, under half for an unresolved V gene and the rest for unknown reasons. V and J calls and clone size are given by that table; D and trimming were obtained from the DNA. Within this sample are over a million clones, with approximately 98.5% of them counted one time only. The ten largest clones take up around 0.38% of the sample.

CDR1 and CDR2 (LNHDA, SQIVND) derive from the germline V gene (reference sequence). From its cysteine to its phenylalanine, the CDR3 spans 14 amino acids. Here the CDR3 DNA is all that survives: 42 bases in frame from base 1. V loses 6 bases of germline sequence and J loses 0 bases, and the interval between the two ends is 11 bases. Note on this clone: No cognate antigen has been identified for it. Base qualities are not provided; no much larger clone lies one nucleotide away.

Donors were healthy HIV-negative adults with no recently reported acute infections or vaccinations. Only Caucasian adults living in Nashville, Tennessee, USA were represented among the donors. Magnetic negative selection was used to enrich CD4+ T cells, after which naive cells were positively selected on CD45RA and the negative fraction became the memory subset. Blood was obtained by leukapheresis, after which PBMCs were separated by Ficoll-Histopaque density gradient centrifugation and cryopreserved in liquid nitrogen vapor phase. Purity and quantity of every magnetically sorted T cell population were checked by analytical flow cytometry. Genomic DNA was isolated from every sorted fraction and measured by UV absorbance on a Nanodrop 2000c.

In this chain, TRBV19 is recombined with TRBJ1-2, with no confident D gene call. This TCR was recovered from a man aged 25-45 years in good health. The material sequenced was naive CD4+ T cells sorted from blood. According to the study, the label for this sample's cell subset or site signals: CD45RA+ positively selected. The CDR3 amino acid sequence is: CASRDQSTNYGYTF. The nucleotide sequence reads TGTGCCAGTAGGGATCAATCTACTAACTATGGCTACACCTTC. The CDR3 plus the reference TRBV19 and TRBJ1-2 genes for the other parts give the full variable domain: DGGITQSPKYLFRKEGQNVTLSCEQNLNHDAMYWYRQDPGQGLRLIYYSQIVNDFQKGDIAEGYSVSREKKESFPLTVTSAQKNPTAFYLCASRDQSTNYGYTFGSGTRLTVV.